This T cell receptor beta chain was observed in a study of cytomegalovirus exposure and HLA in healthy donors. Findings and limits, study-wide: Looking again later, the authors saw that most CMV-associated TCR beta chains seemed HLA-restricted. An Asian-associated ancestry cluster reportedly showed fewer N-insertions than the approximately 600-donor mean in a later analysis.

This clone occurred a few times. Its antigen is still unknown. PCR primers comprised 60 Vbeta and 13 Jbeta primers. Profiled with immunoSEQ multiplex PCR; TCRdb holds only in-frame clones, not every one. The repertoire consists of about 160,000 clones, with about four fifths occurring once and the leading ten covering 8% to 10%. This TCR came from a male donor in good health and CMV-seropositive. Source material: PBMCs.

The CDR3 here is CASNSHTRSTEAFF. CDR3 nucleotide sequence: TGTGCCAGCAACAGTCATACTAGAAGCACTGAAGCTTTCTTT. The chain recombines TRBV6-5 with TRBJ1-1, with no clear D. This CDR3 region has 14 residues. CDR1 MNHEY and CDR2 SVGAGI come from the germline V gene. Trimming left V 7 bases short and J 4 bases short, with 16 bases between.